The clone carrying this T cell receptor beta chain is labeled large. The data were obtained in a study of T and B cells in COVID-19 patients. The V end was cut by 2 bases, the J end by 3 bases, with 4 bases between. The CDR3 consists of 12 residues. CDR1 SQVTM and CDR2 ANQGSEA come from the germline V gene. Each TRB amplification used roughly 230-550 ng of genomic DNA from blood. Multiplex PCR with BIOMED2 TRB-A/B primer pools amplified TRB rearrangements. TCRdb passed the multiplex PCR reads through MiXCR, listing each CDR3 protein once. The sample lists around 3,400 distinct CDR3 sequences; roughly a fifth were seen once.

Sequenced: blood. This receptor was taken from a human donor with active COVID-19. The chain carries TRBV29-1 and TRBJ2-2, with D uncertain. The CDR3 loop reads CSVELYTGELFF. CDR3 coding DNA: TGCAGCGTTGAACTTTACACCGGGGAGCTGTTTTTT.